These 26 T cell receptor beta chains share one sample of origin, sequenced in a study of blood T cells in healthy people across ages. A J-beta primer mix and a sample-barcoded 5' primer were used in a second PCR of about 7 to 12 cycles. TCRdb re-analysed the 5' RACE reads in MiXCR, keeping a single row per CDR3 protein. The data show about 760,000 distinct CDR3 sequences, 56% seen once. The sequenced material came from blood. The receptors were gathered from a man between 35 and 55 years old in good health.

This clonotype has a handful of counts. The CDR3 region is CASSPAAGRGYTF. The CDR3 region has the DNA TGTGCCAGCAGCCCCGCGGCCGGACGGGGCTACACCTTC. V and J are TRBV3-1 and TRBJ1-2; D gene uncertain. The CDR3 spans 13 residues. CDR1 and CDR2 (germline): LGHDT, YNNKEL (reference sequence). The V end was cut by 4 bases, the J end by 8 bases, with 14 bases between.

This chain uses TRBV5-1 with TRBJ1-2; a weak D match, TRBD1 (5 bases). The V end was cut by 3 bases, the J end by 6 bases, with 15 bases between. CDR3 length: 14 amino acids. The germline gives CDR1 SGHRS, CDR2 YFSETQ. The CDR3: CASSSLRGTDGYTF. For the CDR3, the DNA is TGCGCCAGCAGCTCGCTTCGGGGGACGGATGGCTACACCTTC.

The chain links TRBV5-1 to TRBJ1-2; possible D gene TRBD1, 5 bases. CDR1 SGHRS and CDR2 YFSETQ come from the germline V gene. The CDR3 length is 14 residues. The V end was cut by 4 bases, the J end by 8 bases, with 18 bases between. The CDR3 protein is CASSGGEPSGGYTF. As DNA, the CDR3 is TGCGCCAGCAGCGGAGGGGAGCCCTCGGGAGGCTACACCTTC.

This clonotype was counted a few times. This chain joins TRBV7-2 and TRBJ2-7; D unclear. V lost 5 bases, J lost 7 bases, and 15 bases lay in between. The germline CDR1 and CDR2 sequences are SGHTA and FQGNSA. The CDR3 is made up of 13 amino acids. The CDR3 protein is CASSNGFDEEQYF. In nucleotides, the CDR3 is TGTGCCAGCAGCAACGGGTTTGATGAAGAGCAGTACTTC.

The rearrangement uses TRBV28 and TRBJ2-3; 10 positions match TRBD2. The germline V gene encodes CDR1 MDHEN and CDR2 SYDVKM. V lost 4 bases and J lost 1; bases outside the gene matches: 8. This CDR3 spans 17 amino acids. CDR3 sequence (DNA): TGTGCCAGCAGTTCCACAGAGACTAGCGGGCGCACAGATACGCAGTATTTT. It encodes CASSSTETSGRTDTQYF.

The chain combines TRBV25-1 with TRBJ2-7, with D perhaps matching TRBD2 (6 bases). CDR3 length: 13 amino acids. Germline CDR1 MGHDK, CDR2 SYGVNS. Trimming left V 7 bases short and J 4 bases short, with 14 bases between. CDR3: CASTPAGPYEQYF. As DNA, the CDR3 is TGTGCCAGCACTCCAGCGGGCCCTTACGAGCAGTACTTC.

V usage is TRBV12-3 or TRBV12-4 and J usage is TRBJ2-7; the D gene could be TRBD1 or TRBD2 (5 bases each). The length of the CDR3 is 14 residues. Trimming removed 7 bases from V and 0 bases from J, with 13 bases in between. The CDR3 here is CASTTGHSSYEQYF. The CDR3 nucleotides read TGTGCCAGCACTACGGGGCACTCCTCCTACGAGCAGTACTTC.

The chain uses TRBV7-2 and TRBJ2-5; TRBD2 matches 10 bases. After removal of 4 bases from V and 4 bases from J, the junction contained 12 bases not matched to a gene. The length of the CDR3 is 17 residues. Germline CDR1 SGHTA, CDR2 FQGNSA. CDR3 DNA sequence: TGTGCCAGCAGCTACACCGCTAGCGGGAGTGTGGGAGAGACCCAGTACTTC. Residues: CASSYTASGSVGETQYF.

CDR3 protein: CATSDSSGDSLYNEQFF. The CDR3, as DNA: TGTGCCACCAGTGATTCATCGGGGGACAGTTTATACAATGAGCAGTTCTTC. The chain couples TRBV24-1 to TRBJ2-1, with D maybe TRBD1 (7 bases). Germline V gene sequence: CDR1 KGHDR, CDR2 SFDVKD. V was clipped by 2 bases and J by 4 bases, with 17 bases between them. The CDR3 runs 17 residues.

This clonotype was seen a few times. This sequence joins TRBV6-2 or TRBV6-3 and TRBJ2-1, with a tentative D call TRBD2 (5 bases). The CDR3 loop spans 15 amino acids. The V end lost 7 bases, the J end lost 0 bases, and 13 bases lay between the germline ends. CDR1 and CDR2 from the germline V gene are MNHEY and SVGEGT. In DNA, the CDR3 is TGTGCCAGCACCGCCGGGATCGGCTCCTACAATGAGCAGTTCTTC. This gives the protein CASTAGIGSYNEQFF.

This clonotype was seen more than once but under ten times. The chain combines TRBV12-3 or TRBV12-4 with TRBJ1-1, with D tentatively TRBD1 (6 bases). Trimming pared 8 bases from V and 3 bases from J, leaving 19 bases between. The CDR3 consists of 15 residues. The CDR3 sequence: CASSQGPGGDTEAFF. CDR3 nucleotides: TGTGCCAGCTCCCAGGGGCCGGGAGGGGACACTGAAGCTTTCTTT.

The CDR3 DNA reads as TGTGCCAGCAGCCAGATGTGGGGGCGTAATCAGCCCCAGCATTTT. Translated, it gives CASSQMWGRNQPQHF. The chain has TRBV3-1 and TRBJ1-5; possibly TRBD1 for D (6 bases). V was clipped by 3 bases and J by 4 bases, with 13 bases between them. Germline assignment: CDR1 LGHDT and CDR2 YNNKEL (reference sequence). The CDR3 consists of 15 residues.

The chain has TRBV11-3 and TRBJ2-7; D is unclear. Per germline, CDR1 SGHNT and CDR2 YENEEA. Trimming removed 5 bases at V and 0 bases at J, with 14 bases between. The CDR3 consists of 15 residues. CDR3 region: CASSPDQTLSYEQYF. The CDR3 nucleotides read TGTGCCAGCAGCCCAGATCAGACACTCTCCTACGAGCAGTACTTC.

The rearrangement links TRBV6-2 or TRBV6-3 to TRBJ2-1, with 14 bases that match TRBD2. V lost 4 bases, J lost 8 bases, and 13 bases stayed unmatched. The CDR3 is made up of 18 amino acids. In germline, CDR1 is MNHEY, CDR2 SVGEGT. In DNA form, the CDR3 reads TGTGCCAGCAGTTCCACATTGACTAGCGGGAGGGCCCCCGATGAGCAGTTCTTC. This codes for CASSSTLTSGRAPDEQFF.

DNA for the CDR3: TGTGCCAGCAGACCCGGGGCATATGAAAAACTGTTTTTT. It yields the protein CASRPGAYEKLFF. The J gene is TRBJ1-4, the V gene TRBV2; D perhaps matches TRBD1 (5 bases). V lost 6 bases and J 6 bases, leaving 11 bases between the germline ends. CDR3 length: 13 residues. CDR1 and CDR2 from the germline V gene are SNHLY and FYNNEI. Drawing the rest from reference TRBV2 and TRBJ1-4, the complete variable domain is EPEVTQTPSHQVTQMGQEVILRCVPISNHLYFYWYRQILGQKVEFLVSFYNNEISEKSEIFDDQFSVERPDGSNFTLKIRSTKLEDSAMYFCASRPGAYEKLFFGSGTQLSVL.

V usage is TRBV13 and J usage is TRBJ2-5, with 9 bases that match TRBD2. This CDR3 spans 18 amino acids. V lost 4 bases, J lost 1 base, and 13 bases stayed unmatched. Germline assignment: CDR1 PRHDT and CDR2 FYEKMQ (reference sequence). The CDR3, as DNA: TGTGCCAGCAGCTCCCCACGTGGTAGCGGGGGACGCCAAGAGACCCAGTACTTC. Its protein product is CASSSPRGSGGRQETQYF. The entire variable domain, with the rest obtained from reference TRBV13 and TRBJ2-5, is as follows: AAGVIQSPRHLIKEKRETATLKCYPIPRHDTVYWYQQGPGQDPQFLISFYEKMQSDKGSIPDRFSAQQFSDYHSELNMSSLELGDSALYFCASSSPRGSGGRQETQYFGPGTRLLVL.

Regarding this clonotype: The junction and the germline gene differ at one end; a read error may be behind it. The gene calls are TRBV15 and TRBJ2-7; 8 positions match TRBD2. Germline assignment: CDR1 LNHNV and CDR2 YYDKDF (reference sequence). CDR3 length: 16 residues. In nucleotides, the CDR3 is TGTACCACCAGCAGAGATCGAAGCGGGAGAAGTGACGAGCAGTACTTC. It yields the protein CTTSRDRSGRSDEQYF.

This clonotype was seen only a few times. The J gene is TRBJ2-3, the V gene TRBV25-1, with D possibly matching TRBD2 (7 bases). Germline V CDR1 and CDR2: MGHDK, SYGVNS. With 3 bases removed from V and 1 base from J, the gap between germline ends came to 17 bases. The CDR3 has 17 amino acids. The CDR3 protein is CASSDVGGARGTDTQYF. CDR3 DNA sequence: TGTGCCAGCAGTGATGTGGGGGGGGCGCGGGGCACAGATACGCAGTATTTT.

This chain connects TRBV28 to TRBJ2-5; D is undetermined. This CDR3 has 14 residues. Trimming removed 3 bases at V and 5 bases at J, with 13 bases between. Germline loops: CDR1 MDHEN, CDR2 SYDVKM. The chain's CDR3 is CASSFRIFTETQYF. Written as DNA, the CDR3 is TGTGCCAGCAGTTTCCGCATATTCACGGAGACCCAGTACTTC.

This chain uses TRBV6-5 with TRBJ1-2; D possibly corresponds to TRBD1 (6 bases). Trimming cost V 2 bases and J 0 bases, with 13 bases left between them. The CDR3 covers 16 residues. CDR1 and CDR2 (germline): MNHEY, SVGAGI. The CDR3 DNA is TGTGCCAGCAGTTACATCAGGGGCTATTCTAACTATGGCTACACCTTC. Encoded protein: CASSYIRGYSNYGYTF.

The V and J genes are TRBV6-6 and TRBJ1-5; the match to TRBD1 covers 8 bases. Germline CDR1 and CDR2: MNHNY and SVGAGI (reference sequence). The CDR3 has 15 residues. After removal of 6 bases from V and 2 bases from J, the junction contained 6 bases not matched to a gene. The CDR3 coding sequence is TGTGCCAGCAGCACACCGGACAGGGGCAATCAGCCCCAGCATTTT. Translation: CASSTPDRGNQPQHF.

There are a few counts of this clonotype. V and J are TRBV5-1 and TRBJ2-7; D assignment may be TRBD1 or TRBD2 (5 bases each). V lost 1 base and J lost 0, with 11 bases in between. Germline-derived CDR1 and CDR2 are SGHRS and YFSETQ. The CDR3 has 15 residues. The CDR3 reads CASSLRERGSYEQYF. The CDR3 coding sequence is TGCGCCAGCAGCTTGAGGGAGAGGGGCTCCTACGAGCAGTACTTC.

This chain connects TRBV5-1 to TRBJ2-5, with 8 bases fitting TRBD2. CDR3 length equals 15 residues. Trimming cost V 3 bases and J 2 bases; bases outside gene matches: 6. Germline CDR1 reads SGHRS; CDR2 reads YFSETQ. The CDR3 sequence is CASSWGTSAQETQYF. The CDR3 DNA sequence: TGCGCCAGCAGCTGGGGGACTAGTGCACAAGAGACCCAGTACTTC.

The chain combines TRBV15 with TRBJ2-4; 7 bases agree with TRBD1. Unmatched junction bases numbered 13, after V lost 5 bases and J lost 9 bases. CDR1 LNHNV and CDR2 YYDKDF come from the germline V gene (reference sequence). The CDR3 consists of 15 residues. The DNA for the CDR3 is TGTGCCACCAGCCCCGCCAACAGGGGTACGGGCATTCAGTACTTC. This translates into CATSPANRGTGIQYF.

This clonotype was recorded only once. The V call is TRBV11-2, the J call TRBJ2-4; D remains ambiguous. The closer fit of TRBJ2-5 to the DNA end suggests the J call may be wrong. Germline loops: CDR1 SGHAT, CDR2 FQNNGV. CDR3 size: 14 residues. As DNA, the CDR3 is TGTGCCAGCAGCTTAGGGTGGCAGAAAGAGACCCAGTACTTC. The encoded protein is CASSLGWQKETQYF.

CDR3 region: CASSGPLAGINTGELFF. The CDR3 region has the DNA TGTGCCAGCAGCGGACCCCTAGCGGGAATTAACACCGGGGAGCTGTTTTTT. The rearrangement links TRBV25-1 to TRBJ2-2; 9 nucleotides agree with TRBD2. Germline V gives CDR1 MGHDK, CDR2 SYGVNS. There are 17 residues in the CDR3. The junction had 10 bases not matched to a gene; V was cut back by 6 bases and J by 2 bases.